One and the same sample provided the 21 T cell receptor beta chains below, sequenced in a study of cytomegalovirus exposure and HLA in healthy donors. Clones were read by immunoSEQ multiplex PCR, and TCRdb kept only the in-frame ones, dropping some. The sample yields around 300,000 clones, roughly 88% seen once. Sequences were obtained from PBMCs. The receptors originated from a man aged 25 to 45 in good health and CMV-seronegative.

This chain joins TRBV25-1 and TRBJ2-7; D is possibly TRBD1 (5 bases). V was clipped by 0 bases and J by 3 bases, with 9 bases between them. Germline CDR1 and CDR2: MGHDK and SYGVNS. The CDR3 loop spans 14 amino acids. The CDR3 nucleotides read TGTGCCAGCAGTGAATATGACAGCCTCTACGAGCAGTACTTC. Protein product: CASSEYDSLYEQYF.

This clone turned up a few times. The CDR3 spells CASSLFDRAGGYTF. The CDR3 DNA reads TGTGCCAGCAGTTTATTCGACAGGGCCGGTGGCTACACCTTC. This chain links TRBV27 with TRBJ1-2; the match to TRBD1 covers 7 bases. The V segment lost 1 base and the J segment 7 bases; nucleotides outside the gene matches: 6. The CDR3 is 14 residues long. Germline CDR1 and CDR2: MNHEY and SMNVEV (reference sequence).

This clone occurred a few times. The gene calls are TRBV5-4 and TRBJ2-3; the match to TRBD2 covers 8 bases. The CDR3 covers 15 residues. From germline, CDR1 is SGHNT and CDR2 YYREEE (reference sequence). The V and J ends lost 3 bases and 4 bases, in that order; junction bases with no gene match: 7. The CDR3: CASSSRTSSADTQYF. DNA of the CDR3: TGTGCCAGCAGCTCCAGGACTAGCTCGGCAGATACGCAGTATTTT.

The CDR3 is CASSADIAGELFF. CDR3 nucleotide sequence: TGTGCCAGCAGCGCCGACATCGCCGGGGAGCTGTTTTTT. This chain uses TRBV7-9 with TRBJ2-2; D unclear. Germline-derived CDR1 and CDR2 are SEHNR and FQNEAQ (reference sequence). The CDR3 has 13 amino acids. V dropped 5 bases and J dropped 6 bases, with 10 bases sitting between them.

The CDR3 nucleotides read TGTGCCAGCAGCCTTGGGACAGCCACTGAAGCTTTCTTT. Translated, it gives CASSLGTATEAFF. V is TRBV9 and J is TRBJ1-1; 7 positions agree with TRBD1. CDR3 size: 13 residues. V gave up 4 bases and J gave up 4 bases; unmatched junction bases: 4. Germline V gives CDR1 SGDLS, CDR2 YYNGEE.

DNA of the CDR3: TGTGCCAGCACGCGGGGTGACTATGGCTACACCTTC. Translation: CASTRGDYGYTF. The J gene is TRBJ1-2, the V gene TRBV6-5, with D uncertain. The CDR3 totals 12 residues. The V gene lost 7 bases and the J gene lost 3 bases, with 9 bases spanning the gap. Germline V CDR1 and CDR2: MNHEY, SVGAGI.

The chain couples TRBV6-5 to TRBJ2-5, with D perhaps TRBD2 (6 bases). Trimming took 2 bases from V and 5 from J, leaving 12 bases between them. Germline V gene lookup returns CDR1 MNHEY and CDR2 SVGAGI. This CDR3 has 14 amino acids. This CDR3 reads CASSYQPGVETQYF. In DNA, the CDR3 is TGTGCCAGCAGTTACCAGCCGGGGGTGGAGACCCAGTACTTC.

CDR3 sequence (DNA): TGTGCCACCACCACAGGGGGCAATCAGCCCCAGCATTTT. Protein product: CATTTGGNQPQHF. The genes are TRBV19 and TRBJ1-5; 7 bases match TRBD1. This CDR3 contains 13 residues. The germline V gene has CDR1 LNHDA and CDR2 SQIVND (reference sequence). J lost 2 bases, V lost 10 bases, and 5 bases had no gene match.

This chain's CDR3 is CASSTPGNQETQYF. In DNA, the CDR3 is TGTGCCAGCAGCACCCCCGGGAACCAAGAGACCCAGTACTTC. The chain has TRBV7-9 and TRBJ2-5, with a weak D call TRBD2 (5 bases). The germline CDR1 and CDR2 sequences are SEHNR and FQNEAQ (reference sequence). The V gene lost 5 bases and the J gene lost 0 bases, with 10 bases spanning the gap. The CDR3 runs to 14 residues.

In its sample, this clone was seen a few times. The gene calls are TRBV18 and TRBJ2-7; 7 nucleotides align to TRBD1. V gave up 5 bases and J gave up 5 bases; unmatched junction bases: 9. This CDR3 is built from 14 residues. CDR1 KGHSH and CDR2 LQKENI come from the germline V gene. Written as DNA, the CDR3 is TGTGCCAGCTCAGCCGCGACAGGGTTCCACGAGCAGTACTTC. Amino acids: CASSAATGFHEQYF.

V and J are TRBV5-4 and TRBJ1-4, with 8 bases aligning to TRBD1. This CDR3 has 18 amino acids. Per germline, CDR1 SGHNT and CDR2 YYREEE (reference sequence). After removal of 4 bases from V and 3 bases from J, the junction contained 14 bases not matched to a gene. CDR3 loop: CASSDAREATGANEKLFF. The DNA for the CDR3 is TGTGCCAGCAGCGATGCCCGCGAAGCGACAGGGGCTAATGAAAAACTGTTTTTT.

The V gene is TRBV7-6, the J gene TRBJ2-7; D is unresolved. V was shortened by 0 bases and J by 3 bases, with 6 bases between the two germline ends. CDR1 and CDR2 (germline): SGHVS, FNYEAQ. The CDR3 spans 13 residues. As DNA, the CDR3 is TGTGCCAGCAGCTTAGCGGCCTTCTACGAGCAGTACTTC. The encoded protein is CASSLAAFYEQYF.

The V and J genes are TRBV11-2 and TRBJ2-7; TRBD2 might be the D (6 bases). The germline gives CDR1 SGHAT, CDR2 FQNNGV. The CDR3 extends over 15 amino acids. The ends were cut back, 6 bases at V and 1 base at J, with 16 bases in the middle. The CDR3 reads CASSNPGLLSYEQYF. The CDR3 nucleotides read TGTGCCAGCAGTAATCCGGGACTTCTTTCCTACGAGCAGTACTTC.

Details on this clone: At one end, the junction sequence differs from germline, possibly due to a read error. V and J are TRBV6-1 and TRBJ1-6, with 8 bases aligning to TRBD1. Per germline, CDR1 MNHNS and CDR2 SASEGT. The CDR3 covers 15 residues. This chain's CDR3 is CASSVQGADNSPLHF. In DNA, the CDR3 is TGTGCCAGCAGTGTTCAGGGGGCGGATAACTCACCCCTCCACTTT.

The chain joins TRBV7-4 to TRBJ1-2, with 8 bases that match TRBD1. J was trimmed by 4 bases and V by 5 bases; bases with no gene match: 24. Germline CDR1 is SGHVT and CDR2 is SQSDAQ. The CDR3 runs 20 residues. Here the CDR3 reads CASSQDAVLASGQGGYGYTF. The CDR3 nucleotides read TGTGCCAGCAGCCAAGACGCGGTATTGGCGTCTGGACAGGGAGGCTATGGCTACACCTTC.

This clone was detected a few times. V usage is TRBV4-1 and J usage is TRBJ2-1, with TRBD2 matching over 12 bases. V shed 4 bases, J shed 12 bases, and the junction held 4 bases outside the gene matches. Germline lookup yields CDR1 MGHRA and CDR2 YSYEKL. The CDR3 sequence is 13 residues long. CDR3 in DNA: TGCGCCAGCAGCCGCCTGACTAGCGGGGGGCAGTTCTTC. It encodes CASSRLTSGGQFF.

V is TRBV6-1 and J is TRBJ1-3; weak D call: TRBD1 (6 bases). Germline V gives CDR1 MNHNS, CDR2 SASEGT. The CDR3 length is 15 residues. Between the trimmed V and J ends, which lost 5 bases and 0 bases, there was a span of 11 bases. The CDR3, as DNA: TGTGCCAGCAGTAAGACAGGAGTCTCTGGAAACACCATATATTTT. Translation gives CASSKTGVSGNTIYF.

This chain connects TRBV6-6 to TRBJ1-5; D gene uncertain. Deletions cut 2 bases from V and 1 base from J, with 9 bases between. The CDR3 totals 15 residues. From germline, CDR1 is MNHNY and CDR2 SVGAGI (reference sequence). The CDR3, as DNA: TGTGCCAGCAGTTACAGCCCCGGGAGCAATCAGCCCCAGCATTTT. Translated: CASSYSPGSNQPQHF.

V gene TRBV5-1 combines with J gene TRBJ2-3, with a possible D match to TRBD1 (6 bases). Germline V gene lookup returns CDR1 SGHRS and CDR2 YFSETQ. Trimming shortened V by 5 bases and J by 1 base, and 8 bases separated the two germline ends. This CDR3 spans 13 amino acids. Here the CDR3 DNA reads TGCGCCAGCAGGAGACAGGGCACAGATACGCAGTATTTT. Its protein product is CASRRQGTDTQYF.

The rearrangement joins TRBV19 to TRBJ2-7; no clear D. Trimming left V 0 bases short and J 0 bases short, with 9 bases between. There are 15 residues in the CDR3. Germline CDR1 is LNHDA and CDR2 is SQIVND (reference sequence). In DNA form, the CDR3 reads TGTGCCAGTAGTATAGACACCTCGAGCTCCTACGAGCAGTACTTC. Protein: CASSIDTSSSYEQYF. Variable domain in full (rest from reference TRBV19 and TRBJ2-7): DGGITQSPKYLFRKEGQNVTLSCEQNLNHDAMYWYRQDPGQGLRLIYYSQIVNDFQKGDIAEGYSVSREKKESFPLTVTSAQKNPTAFYLCASSIDTSSSYEQYFGPGTRLTVT.

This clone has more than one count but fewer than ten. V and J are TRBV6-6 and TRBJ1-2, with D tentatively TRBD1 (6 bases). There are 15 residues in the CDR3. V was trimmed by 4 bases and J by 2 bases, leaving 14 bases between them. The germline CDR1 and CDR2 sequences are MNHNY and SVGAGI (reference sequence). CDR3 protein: CASSLQGMGNYGYTF. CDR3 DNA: TGTGCCAGCAGTTTACAGGGAATGGGGAACTATGGCTACACCTTC.